Listed here are 23 T cell receptor beta chains from one sample, sequenced in a study of blood T cell repertoires in COVID-19. Profiled with immunoSEQ multiplex PCR; TCRdb holds only in-frame clones, not every one. The sample contains roughly 260,000 clones, approximately 83% of which appear only once. Source material: PBMCs or T cells enriched from blood (not recorded which). Every receptor here comes from a woman between 50 and 59 years old who had recovered from COVID-19.

In nucleotides, the CDR3 is TGTGCCAGCAGTACAACGGGGACTAGCGGGAGGGATGAGCAGTTCTTC. It is translated as CASSTTGTSGRDEQFF. The genes are TRBV2 and TRBJ2-1; 16 bases map to TRBD2. CDR3 length equals 16 residues. The V gene end was trimmed by 5 bases and the J gene end by 8 bases; junction bases not matched to a gene: 6. The V gene's germline CDR1 is SNHLY and CDR2 FYNNEI. The whole variable domain, filled in from reference TRBV2 and TRBJ2-1, reads EPEVTQTPSHQVTQMGQEVILRCVPISNHLYFYWYRQILGQKVEFLVSFYNNEISEKSEIFDDQFSVERPDGSNFTLKIRSTKLEDSAMYFCASSTTGTSGRDEQFFGPGTRLTVL.

V usage is TRBV4-2 and J usage is TRBJ1-4; D not resolved. Germline CDR1 LGHNA, CDR2 YNFKEQ. CDR3 length: 12 residues. Trimming shortened V by 1 base and J by 8 bases, and 5 bases separated the two germline ends. DNA of the CDR3: TGTGCCAGCAGCCAAGTACGGGAAAAACTGTTTTTT. It is translated as CASSQVREKLFF.

The chain recombines TRBV2 with TRBJ2-3; D is perhaps TRBD2 (5 bases). This CDR3 is built from 16 residues. V was pared by 4 bases and J by 2 bases, with 16 bases between. Germline loops: CDR1 SNHLY, CDR2 FYNNEI. CDR3 sequence: CASSGVTRLSTDTQYF. In DNA, the CDR3 is TGTGCCAGCAGTGGGGTTACTAGATTATCCACAGATACGCAGTATTTT.

This clone was observed a handful of times. This chain connects TRBV9 to TRBJ2-5, with D perhaps TRBD1 (5 bases). The germline V gene has CDR1 SGDLS and CDR2 YYNGEE. V lost 3 bases and J lost 5, with 11 bases in between. CDR3 size: 13 residues. Here the CDR3 DNA reads TGTGCCAGCAGCGCGAGGACAAAGGAGACCCAGTACTTC. Its protein product is CASSARTKETQYF.

The V call is TRBV11-2, the J call TRBJ1-6; TRBD1 might be the D (6 bases). The CDR3 has 15 residues. Germline values: CDR1 SGHAT, CDR2 FQNNGV. V was cut by 1 base and J by 9 bases, with 13 bases left in between. The CDR3, as DNA: TGTGCCAGCAGCTTAGGAGGGGGAAACTTTTCACCCCTCCACTTT. It translates to CASSLGGGNFSPLHF.

The CDR3 DNA reads as TGTGCCAGCAGCTTAGACCCCTTGCGAAAGGGGGAGCAGTACTTC. Its translation is CASSLDPLRKGEQYF. V usage is TRBV7-2 and J usage is TRBJ2-7, with a weak D call TRBD1 (5 bases). CDR1 SGHTA and CDR2 FQGNSA come from the germline V gene. This CDR3 comprises 15 residues. V shed 1 base and J shed 7 bases, with 17 bases lying between them.

The gene calls are TRBV27 and TRBJ2-3; D is perhaps TRBD2 (5 bases). The V and J ends lost 3 bases and 1 base respectively, with 14 bases between them. The CDR3 totals 16 residues. Germline CDR1 and CDR2: MNHEY and SMNVEV (reference sequence). CDR3 region: CASSLGPGMGTDTQYF. The CDR3 region has the DNA TGTGCCAGCAGTTTGGGCCCGGGGATGGGCACAGATACGCAGTATTTT.

This sequence joins TRBV5-1 and TRBJ1-1; 9 bases align to TRBD1. Looked up from germline, CDR1 is SGHRS and CDR2 is YFSETQ. Germline trimming cut 4 bases from V and 4 bases from J; bases unmatched to any gene: 8. This CDR3 spans 15 amino acids. The DNA of the CDR3 is TGCGCCAGCAGCCTCCGACAGGGGGGGGGCACTGAAGCTTTCTTT. Amino acid sequence: CASSLRQGGGTEAFF.

This clone was counted a single time. V and J are TRBV10-2 and TRBJ2-1; 11 bases align to TRBD2. Losses at the gene ends were 2 bases for V and 8 bases for J; bases not matched to a gene: 8. Germline loops: CDR1 WSHSY, CDR2 SAAADI. The CDR3 has 16 amino acids. CDR3 protein: CASSEPTSGMLDEQFF. The DNA of the CDR3 is TGCGCCAGCAGTGAGCCGACTAGCGGGATGTTAGATGAGCAGTTCTTC.

The chain is built from TRBV11-2 and TRBJ2-4; TRBD2 agrees at 8 bases. Germline CDR1 and CDR2: SGHAT and FQNNGV. V was pared by 1 base and J by 0 bases, with 5 bases of the junction left unmatched. The CDR3 is made up of 17 amino acids. In DNA, the CDR3 is TGTGCCAGCAGCTTAGTAGCGGGAAAGGTAGCCAAAAACATTCAGTACTTC. It codes for CASSLVAGKVAKNIQYF.

This chain connects TRBV10-2 to TRBJ2-7; 10 bases agree with TRBD2. Germline V gene data show CDR1 as WSHSY and CDR2 as SAAADI. The V gene end was trimmed by 7 bases and the J gene end by 4 bases; junction bases not matched to a gene: 7. The CDR3 covers 14 residues. CDR3 sequence: CASIPIAGGYEQYF. CDR3 sequence (DNA): TGCGCCAGCATACCCATAGCGGGAGGATACGAGCAGTACTTC.

Points on this clone: Other DNA sequences within the sample encode an identical CDR3. The chain recombines TRBV7-2 with TRBJ2-7, with 11 bases matching TRBD2. Germline V gene data show CDR1 as SGHTA and CDR2 as FQGNSA. The V gene end was trimmed by 2 bases and the J gene end by 3 bases; junction bases not matched to a gene: 3. The CDR3 has 15 amino acids. CDR3 region: CASSLRTSGYYEQYF. The CDR3 region has the DNA TGTGCCAGCAGCTTAAGGACTAGCGGGTACTACGAGCAGTACTTC.

This sequence joins TRBV18 and TRBJ2-1, with D maybe TRBD2 (5 bases). In germline, CDR1 is KGHSH, CDR2 LQKENI. Trimming removed 2 bases from V and 0 bases from J, with 14 bases in between. This CDR3 region has 17 residues. CDR3 DNA: TGTGCCAGCTCACCAGGGCAATCCAGCGGCTCCTACAATGAGCAGTTCTTC. It encodes CASSPGQSSGSYNEQFF.

The chain's CDR3 is CASSSWTGLNGYTF. CDR3 sequence (DNA): TGTGCCAGCAGCTCATGGACAGGGCTTAATGGCTACACCTTC. The V and J genes are TRBV7-2 and TRBJ1-2, with 8 bases aligning to TRBD1. The germline V gene has CDR1 SGHTA and CDR2 FQGNSA. The length of the CDR3 is 14 residues. V was pared by 4 bases and J by 6 bases, with 7 bases of the junction left unmatched.

Only one count was recorded for this clone. V and J are TRBV24-1 and TRBJ1-1; 12 bases fit TRBD1. The ends lost 7 bases at V and 5 bases at J; junction bases unmatched: 10. Germline V gene data show CDR1 as KGHDR and CDR2 as SFDVKD. This CDR3 is built from 16 residues. In nucleotides, the CDR3 is TGTGCCACCAGAGGGACAGGGGGCATATCTGGGACTGAAGCTTTCTTT. Its protein product is CATRGTGGISGTEAFF.

The chain uses TRBV7-3 and TRBJ1-1; 9 positions agree with TRBD1. V shed 4 bases, J shed 5 bases, and the junction held 2 bases outside the gene matches. Germline lookup yields CDR1 SGHTA and CDR2 FQGTGA. This CDR3 region has 13 residues. The CDR3 bases are TGTGCCAGCAGCTCAGACAGGGGGACTGAAGCTTTCTTT. Amino acids: CASSSDRGTEAFF.

This clone was seen only a few times. The chain recombines TRBV5-1 with TRBJ1-4; maybe TRBD1 (5 bases). This CDR3 region has 14 residues. The V gene lost 3 bases and the J gene lost 7 bases, with 13 bases spanning the gap. Germline-derived CDR1 and CDR2 are SGHRS and YFSETQ. CDR3 DNA: TGCGCCAGCAGCTCCGACTCCGGGGGTGAAAAACTGTTTTTT. It specifies CASSSDSGGEKLFF.

The rearrangement links TRBV3-1 (or the pseudogene TRBV3-2) to TRBJ2-1, with unresolved D. V was pared by 2 bases and J by 5 bases, with 16 bases between. CDR1 is LGHDT, CDR2 YNNKEL, per germline (reference sequence). The CDR3 runs 16 residues. The CDR3: CASSQKSTPRNNEQFF. CDR3 DNA: TGTGCCAGCAGCCAAAAGAGCACACCTAGGAACAATGAGCAGTTCTTC.

The chain is built from TRBV5-6 and TRBJ2-1, with D uncertain. The CDR3 contains 11 residues. With 4 bases removed from V and 9 bases from J, the gap between germline ends came to 8 bases. From germline, CDR1 is SGHDT and CDR2 YYEEEE. This CDR3 reads CASSRHLEQFF. The CDR3 DNA reads as TGTGCCAGCAGCCGACACCTTGAGCAGTTCTTC.

This chain connects TRBV6-7 to TRBJ1-6; TRBD1 is a possible D gene (5 bases). TRBV6-7 is an open reading frame, and its role is uncertain. The CDR3 covers 18 residues. Trimming removed 4 bases at V and 7 bases at J, with 23 bases between. DNA for the CDR3: TGTGCCAGCAGTTGTAAAGTTAGTAGGGGATATTGGAATTCACCCCTCCACTTT. Its protein product is CASSCKVSRGYWNSPLHF.

The chain joins TRBV30 to TRBJ1-6, with 8 bases identical to TRBD1. This CDR3 is 14 amino acids long. The germline V gene encodes CDR1 GTSNPN and CDR2 SVGIG (reference sequence). Trimming took 5 bases from V and 2 from J; bases not matched to a gene: 2. As DNA, the CDR3 is TGTGCCTGGGGGACAGGCGCCTATAATTCACCCCTCCACTTT. This codes for CAWGTGAYNSPLHF.

V gene TRBV2 combines with J gene TRBJ2-7, with a weak D call TRBD2 (6 bases). V gave up 2 bases and J gave up 3 bases, with 14 bases separating them. Germline V CDR1 and CDR2: SNHLY, FYNNEI. The CDR3 length is 15 residues. The CDR3 region is CASSELRLVFYEQYF. The CDR3 coding sequence is TGTGCCAGCAGTGAACTCCGACTAGTCTTCTACGAGCAGTACTTC.

The CDR3 protein is CASSWSMGRGYTF. As DNA, the CDR3 is TGTGCCAGCAGTTGGTCTATGGGGAGGGGCTACACCTTC. The chain uses TRBV28 and TRBJ1-2; D is unclear. This CDR3 is 13 amino acids long. The V gene lost 4 bases and the J gene lost 8 bases, with 14 bases spanning the gap. The germline gives CDR1 MDHEN, CDR2 SYDVKM.